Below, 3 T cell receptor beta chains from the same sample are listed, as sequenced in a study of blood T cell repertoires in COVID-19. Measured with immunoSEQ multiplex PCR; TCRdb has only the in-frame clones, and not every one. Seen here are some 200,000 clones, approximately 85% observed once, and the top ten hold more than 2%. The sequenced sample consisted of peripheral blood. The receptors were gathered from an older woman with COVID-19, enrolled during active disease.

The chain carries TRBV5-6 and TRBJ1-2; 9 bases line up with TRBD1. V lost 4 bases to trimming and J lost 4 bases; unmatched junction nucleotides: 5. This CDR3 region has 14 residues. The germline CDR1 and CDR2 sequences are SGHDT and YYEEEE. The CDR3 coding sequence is TGTGCCAGCAGCAAAGGACAGGGGCCCTATGGCTACACCTTC. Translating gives CASSKGQGPYGYTF.

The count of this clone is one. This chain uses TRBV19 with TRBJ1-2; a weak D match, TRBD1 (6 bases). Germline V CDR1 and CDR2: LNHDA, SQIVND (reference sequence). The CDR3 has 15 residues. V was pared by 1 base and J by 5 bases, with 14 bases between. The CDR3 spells CASSIGTAKYYGYTF. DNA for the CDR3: TGTGCCAGTAGTATAGGGACAGCAAAATATTATGGCTACACCTTC.

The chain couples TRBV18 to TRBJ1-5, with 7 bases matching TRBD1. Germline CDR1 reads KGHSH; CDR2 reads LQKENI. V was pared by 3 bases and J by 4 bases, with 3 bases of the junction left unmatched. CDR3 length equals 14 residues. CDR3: CASSPGTVNQPQHF. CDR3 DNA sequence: TGTGCCAGCTCACCGGGGACAGTGAATCAGCCCCAGCATTTT.